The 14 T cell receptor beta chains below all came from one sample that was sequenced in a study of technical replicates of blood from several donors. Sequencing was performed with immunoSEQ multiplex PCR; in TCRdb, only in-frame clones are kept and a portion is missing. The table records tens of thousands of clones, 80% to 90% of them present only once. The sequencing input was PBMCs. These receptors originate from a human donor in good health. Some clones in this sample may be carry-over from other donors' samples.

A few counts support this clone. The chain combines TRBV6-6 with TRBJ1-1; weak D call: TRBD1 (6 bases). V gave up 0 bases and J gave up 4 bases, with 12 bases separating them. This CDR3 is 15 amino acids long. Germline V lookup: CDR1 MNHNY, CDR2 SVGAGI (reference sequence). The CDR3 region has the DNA TGTGCCAGCAGTTACTCGCGGGGGCTGAGCACTGAAGCTTTCTTT. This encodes CASSYSRGLSTEAFF.

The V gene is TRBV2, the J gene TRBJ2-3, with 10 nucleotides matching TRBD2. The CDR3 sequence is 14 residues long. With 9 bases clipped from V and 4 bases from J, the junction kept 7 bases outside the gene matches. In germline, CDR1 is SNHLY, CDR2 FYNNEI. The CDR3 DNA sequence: TGTGCCAGTCCCGGGACTAGCGCGTCAGATACGCAGTATTTT. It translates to CASPGTSASDTQYF.

The CDR3 coding sequence is TGTGCCAGCAGCCAAGGGCTGGGGCTATACAATGAGCAGTTCTTC. Protein: CASSQGLGLYNEQFF. The chain employs TRBV14 and TRBJ2-1; TRBD1 might be the D (5 bases). CDR1 and CDR2 from the germline V gene are SGHDN and FVKESK. The CDR3 runs 15 residues. Trimming took off 1 base at V and 4 bases at J, with 11 bases between the two ends.

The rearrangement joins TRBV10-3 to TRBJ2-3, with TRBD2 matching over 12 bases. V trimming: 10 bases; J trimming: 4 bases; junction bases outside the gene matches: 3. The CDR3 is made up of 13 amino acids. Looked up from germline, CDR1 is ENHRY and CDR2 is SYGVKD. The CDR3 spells CATGLAGPDTQYF. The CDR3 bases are TGTGCCACCGGACTAGCGGGACCAGATACGCAGTATTTT.

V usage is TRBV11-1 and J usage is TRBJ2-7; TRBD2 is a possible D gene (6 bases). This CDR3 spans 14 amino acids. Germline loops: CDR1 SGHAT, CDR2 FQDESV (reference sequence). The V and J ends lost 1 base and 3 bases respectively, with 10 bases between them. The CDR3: CASSLGGGFYEQYF. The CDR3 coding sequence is TGTGCCAGCAGCTTAGGGGGAGGCTTCTACGAGCAGTACTTC.

The chain's CDR3 is CASSLEGNREKLFF. As DNA, the CDR3 is TGTGCCAGCAGCTTAGAGGGGAATCGTGAAAAACTGTTTTTT. The chain employs TRBV7-6 and TRBJ1-4; weak D call: TRBD1 (5 bases). The CDR3 length is 14 residues. Germline V gives CDR1 SGHVS, CDR2 FNYEAQ. V was shortened by 1 base and J by 7 bases, with 10 bases between the two germline ends.

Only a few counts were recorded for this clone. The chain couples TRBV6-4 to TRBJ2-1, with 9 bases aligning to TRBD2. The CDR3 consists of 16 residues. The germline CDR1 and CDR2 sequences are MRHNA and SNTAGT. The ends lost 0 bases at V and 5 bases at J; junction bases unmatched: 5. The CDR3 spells CASSDSASGDHNEQFF. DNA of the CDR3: TGTGCCAGCAGTGACTCGGCTAGCGGGGACCACAATGAGCAGTTCTTC.

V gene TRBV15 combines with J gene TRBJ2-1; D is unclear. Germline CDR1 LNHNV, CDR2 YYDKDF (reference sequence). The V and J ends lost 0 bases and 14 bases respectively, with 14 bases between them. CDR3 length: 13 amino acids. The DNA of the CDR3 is TGTGCCACCAGCAGAGACGCCCGCCCCCCGGAGTTCTTC. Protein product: CATSRDARPPEFF.

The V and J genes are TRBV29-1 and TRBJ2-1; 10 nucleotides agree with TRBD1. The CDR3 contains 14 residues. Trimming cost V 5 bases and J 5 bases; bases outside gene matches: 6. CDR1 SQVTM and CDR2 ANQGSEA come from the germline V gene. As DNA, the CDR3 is TGCAGCGTTCTAGAGGGACAGGGGAACAATGAGCAGTTCTTC. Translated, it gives CSVLEGQGNNEQFF.

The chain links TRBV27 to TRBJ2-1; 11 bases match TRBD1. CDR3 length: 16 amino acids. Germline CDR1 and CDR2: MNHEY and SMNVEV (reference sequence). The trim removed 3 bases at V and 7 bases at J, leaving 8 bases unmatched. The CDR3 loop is CASSFGGTGGQNEQFF. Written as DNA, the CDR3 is TGTGCCAGCAGTTTTGGGGGGACAGGGGGACAGAATGAGCAGTTCTTC.

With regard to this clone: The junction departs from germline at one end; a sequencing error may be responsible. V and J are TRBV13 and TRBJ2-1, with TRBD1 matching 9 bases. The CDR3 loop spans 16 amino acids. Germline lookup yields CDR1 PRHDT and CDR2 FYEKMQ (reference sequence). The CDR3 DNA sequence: TGTGCCAGCAGTTTAGCCGGGACAGGGTCCTACAATGAGCAGTTCTTC. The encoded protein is CASSLAGTGSYNEQFF.

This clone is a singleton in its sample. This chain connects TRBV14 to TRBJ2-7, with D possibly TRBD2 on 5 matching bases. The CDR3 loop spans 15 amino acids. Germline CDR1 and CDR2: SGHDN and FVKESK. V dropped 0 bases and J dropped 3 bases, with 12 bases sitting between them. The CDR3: CASSQDLGVVYEQYF. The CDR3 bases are TGTGCCAGCAGCCAAGACCTGGGAGTGGTCTACGAGCAGTACTTC.

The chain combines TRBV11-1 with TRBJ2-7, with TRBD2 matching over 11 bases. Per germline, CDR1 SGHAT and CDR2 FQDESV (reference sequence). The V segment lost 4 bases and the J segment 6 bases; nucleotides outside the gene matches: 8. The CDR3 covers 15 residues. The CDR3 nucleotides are TGTGCCAGCAGCTCGGTTAGCGGGAGGGTCTTCGAGCAGTACTTC. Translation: CASSSVSGRVFEQYF.

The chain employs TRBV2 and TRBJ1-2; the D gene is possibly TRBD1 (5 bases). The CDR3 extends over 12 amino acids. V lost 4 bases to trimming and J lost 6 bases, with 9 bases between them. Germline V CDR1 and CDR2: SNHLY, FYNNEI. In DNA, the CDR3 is TGTGCCAGCAGTGTGGCAGGGAATGGCTACACCTTC. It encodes CASSVAGNGYTF.